This is a list of T cell receptor beta chains from one sample in a study of blood T cell repertoires in COVID-19. Some clones are missing from TCRdb's copy, which holds only in-frame ones; the method was immunoSEQ multiplex PCR. This sample has about 130,000 clones, with 70% to 90% found just once. Sequenced input: peripheral blood. Source of these receptors: a woman over 75 with acute or convalescent COVID-19. Both conserved end residues are part of each CDR3. The order of the fields is CDR3 protein, CDR3 DNA, D gene, V gene, clone size, J gene. A D gene is named only where the DNA matches it firmly. Clone size, where shown, is once, few, many, or a class for clones that have expanded.

CASSLGGYLSGNTIYF TGCGCCAGCAGCTTGGGAGGGTATTTATCTGGAAACACCATATATTTT - TRBV5-1 - TRBJ1-3
CASRWSAATNEKLFF TGTGCCAGCAGGTGGTCCGCAGCAACTAATGAAAAACTGTTTTTT - TRBV2 - TRBJ1-4
CASSIAGTSGRAFSYNEQFF TGTGCCAGCAGCATCGCAGGGACTAGCGGGAGGGCCTTCTCCTACAATGAGCAGTTCTTC TRBD2 TRBV7-6 - TRBJ2-1
CASSHDRHSGNTIYF TGTGCCAGCAGTCATGACAGGCACTCTGGAAACACCATATATTTT - TRBV6-6 - TRBJ1-3
CASSLGGGNTIYF TGTGCCAGCAGTCTTGGGGGGGGAAACACCATATATTTT - TRBV2 once TRBJ1-3
CASSLQGDTDTQYF TGCGCCAGCAGCCTCCAGGGTGATACAGATACGCAGTATTTT - TRBV5-1 - TRBJ2-3
CASTISGANVLTF TGTGCCAGCACCATCTCTGGGGCCAACGTCCTGACTTTC - TRBV6-6 - TRBJ2-6
CASSSGQTGELFF TGTGCCAGCAGCAGCGGACAGACCGGGGAGCTGTTTTTT - TRBV7-9 - TRBJ2-2
CATSRDLASPPYEQYF TGTGCCACCAGCAGAGATCTTGCGAGCCCACCCTACGAGCAGTACTTC - TRBV15 - TRBJ2-7
CATSDLLDRRSLYYGYTF TGTGCCACCAGTGATTTGCTGGACAGGCGAAGCCTTTACTATGGCTACACCTTC TRBD1 TRBV24-1 - TRBJ1-2
CASSQGQGTHSPLHF TGTGCCAGCAGCCAAGGACAGGGGACGCATTCACCCCTCCACTTT TRBD1 TRBV14 - TRBJ1-6
CASSYTRGQNTGELFF TGTGCCAGCAGTTACACCCGGGGACAGAACACCGGGGAGCTGTTTTTT - TRBV6-2/TRBV6-3 - TRBJ2-2
CASSVTPNTEAFF TGTGCCAGCAGTGTGACACCGAACACTGAAGCTTTCTTT - TRBV6-4 - TRBJ1-1
CASRMAANEKLFF TGCGCCAGCAGAATGGCCGCTAATGAAAAACTGTTTTTT - TRBV5-1 - TRBJ1-4
CASSPRRSGTSSDTQYF TGTGCCAGCTCACCACGACGTTCTGGGACTAGCTCCGATACGCAGTATTTT TRBD2 TRBV18 - TRBJ2-3
CASSTRDSGHEQFF TGCGCCAGCAGCACCCGGGACTCAGGGCATGAGCAGTTCTTC - TRBV5-1 - TRBJ2-1
CASSVVTNTDTQYF TGTGCCAGCAGCGTAGTCACTAACACAGATACGCAGTATTTT - TRBV9 - TRBJ2-3
CASSPLGEQFF TGTGCCAGCAGTCCCCTCGGTGAGCAGTTCTTC - TRBV6-5 - TRBJ2-1
CASRSSGRAHNEQFF TGTGCCAGCAGGTCTAGCGGGAGGGCCCACAATGAGCAGTTCTTC TRBD2 TRBV28 once TRBJ2-1
CASSVPGGNVDEQFF TGTGCCAGCAGTGTACCGGGAGGAAATGTCGATGAGCAGTTCTTC TRBD2 TRBV25-1 - TRBJ2-1
CASSLPISGNTIYF TGTGCCAGCAGTTTACCCATCTCTGGAAACACCATATATTTT - TRBV28 - TRBJ1-3
CASSRRSGSINEQYF TGTGCCAGCAGCCGACGTAGCGGGAGTATTAACGAGCAGTACTTC TRBD2 TRBV5-6 - TRBJ2-7
CASSSTDRASYEQYF TGTGCCAGCAGTTCCACCGACAGGGCCTCCTACGAGCAGTACTTC TRBD1 TRBV6-5 once TRBJ2-7
CASSFEGQPQHF TGTGCCAGCAGCTTCGAGGGTCAGCCCCAGCATTTT - TRBV5-4 - TRBJ1-5